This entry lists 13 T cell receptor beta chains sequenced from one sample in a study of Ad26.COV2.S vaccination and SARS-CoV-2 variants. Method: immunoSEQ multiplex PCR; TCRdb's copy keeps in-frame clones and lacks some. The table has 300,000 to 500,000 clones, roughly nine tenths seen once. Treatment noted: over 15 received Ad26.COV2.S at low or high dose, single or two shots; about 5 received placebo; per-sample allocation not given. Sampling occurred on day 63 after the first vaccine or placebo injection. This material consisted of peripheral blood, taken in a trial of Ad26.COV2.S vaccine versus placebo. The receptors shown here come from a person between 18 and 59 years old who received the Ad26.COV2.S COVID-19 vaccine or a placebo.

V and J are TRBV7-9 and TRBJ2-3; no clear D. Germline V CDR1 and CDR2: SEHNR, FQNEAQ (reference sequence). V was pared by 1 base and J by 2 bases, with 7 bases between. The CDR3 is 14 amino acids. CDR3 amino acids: CASSLDSFTDTQYF. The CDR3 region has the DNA TGTGCCAGCAGCTTAGACAGTTTCACAGATACGCAGTATTTT.

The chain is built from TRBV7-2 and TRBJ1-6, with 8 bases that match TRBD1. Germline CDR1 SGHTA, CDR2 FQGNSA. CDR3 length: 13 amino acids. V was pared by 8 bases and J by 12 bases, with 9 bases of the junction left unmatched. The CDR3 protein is CASEDREIQPLHF. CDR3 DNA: TGTGCCAGCGAGGACAGGGAGATCCAACCCCTCCACTTT.

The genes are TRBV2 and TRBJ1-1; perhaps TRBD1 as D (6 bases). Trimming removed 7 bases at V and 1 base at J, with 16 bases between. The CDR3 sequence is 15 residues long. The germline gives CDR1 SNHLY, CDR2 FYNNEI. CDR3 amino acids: CASNSGGGWNTEAFF. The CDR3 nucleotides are TGTGCCAGCAACTCGGGGGGGGGCTGGAACACTGAAGCTTTCTTT.

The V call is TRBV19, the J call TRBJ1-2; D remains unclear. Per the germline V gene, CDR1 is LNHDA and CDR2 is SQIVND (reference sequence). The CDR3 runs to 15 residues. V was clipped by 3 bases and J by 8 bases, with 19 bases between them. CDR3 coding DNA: TGTGCCAGTAGTATCCCCCAGACACTCGGTTACGGCTACACCTTC. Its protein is CASSIPQTLGYGYTF.

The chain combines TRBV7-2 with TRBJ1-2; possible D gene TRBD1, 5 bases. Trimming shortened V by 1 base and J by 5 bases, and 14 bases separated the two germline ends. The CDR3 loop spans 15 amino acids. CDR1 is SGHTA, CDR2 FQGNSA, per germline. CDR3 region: CASSLDPGYYYGYTF. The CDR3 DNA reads TGTGCCAGCAGCTTAGACCCAGGGTATTATTATGGCTACACCTTC.

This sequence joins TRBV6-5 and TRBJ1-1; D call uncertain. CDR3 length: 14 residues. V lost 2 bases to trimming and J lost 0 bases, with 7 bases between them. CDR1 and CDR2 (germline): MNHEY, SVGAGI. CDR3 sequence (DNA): TGTGCCAGCAGTTACGGCGGCCTGAACACTGAAGCTTTCTTT. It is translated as CASSYGGLNTEAFF.

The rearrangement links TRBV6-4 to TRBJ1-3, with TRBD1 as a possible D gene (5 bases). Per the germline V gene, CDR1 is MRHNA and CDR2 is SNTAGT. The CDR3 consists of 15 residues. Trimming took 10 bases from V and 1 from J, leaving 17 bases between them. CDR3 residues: CANSEGPTSGNTIYF. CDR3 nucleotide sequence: TGTGCCAACTCCGAGGGACCGACTTCTGGAAACACCATATATTTT.

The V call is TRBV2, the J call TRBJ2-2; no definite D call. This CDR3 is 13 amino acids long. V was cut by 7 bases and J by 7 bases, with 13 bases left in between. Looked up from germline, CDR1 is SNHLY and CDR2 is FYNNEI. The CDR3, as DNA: TGTGCCAGCAATCCACTTCCGGGCGGGGAGCTGTTTTTT. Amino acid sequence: CASNPLPGGELFF.

Here the CDR3 DNA reads TGTGCCAGCAGCTTAGCGATGGGACTAGCGGGGAAATTTTTCACCGGGGAGCTGTTTTTT. It specifies CASSLAMGLAGKFFTGELFF. The chain couples TRBV7-8 to TRBJ2-2; TRBD2 aligns across 13 bases. The germline V gene encodes CDR1 SGHVS and CDR2 FQNEAQ. The V segment lost 0 bases and the J segment 4 bases; nucleotides outside the gene matches: 11. The CDR3 sequence is 20 residues long.

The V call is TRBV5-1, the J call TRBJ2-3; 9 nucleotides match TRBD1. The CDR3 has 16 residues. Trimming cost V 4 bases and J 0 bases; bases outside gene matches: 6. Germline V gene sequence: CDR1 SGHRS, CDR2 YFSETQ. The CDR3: CASSPGQGPSTDTQYF. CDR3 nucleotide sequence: TGCGCCAGCAGCCCAGGACAGGGGCCTAGCACAGATACGCAGTATTTT.

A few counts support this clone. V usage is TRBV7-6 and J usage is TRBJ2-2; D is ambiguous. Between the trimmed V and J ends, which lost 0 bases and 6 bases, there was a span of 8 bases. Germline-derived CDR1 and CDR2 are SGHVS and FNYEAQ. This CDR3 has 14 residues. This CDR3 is CASSLAVESGELFF. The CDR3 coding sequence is TGTGCCAGCAGCTTAGCTGTGGAGTCCGGGGAGCTGTTTTTT. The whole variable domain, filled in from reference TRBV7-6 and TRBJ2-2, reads GAGVSQSPRYKVTKRGQDVALRCDPISGHVSLYWYRQALGQGPEFLTYFNYEAQQDKSGLPNDRFSAERPEGSISTLTIQRTEQRDSAMYRCASSLAVESGELFFGEGSRLTVL.

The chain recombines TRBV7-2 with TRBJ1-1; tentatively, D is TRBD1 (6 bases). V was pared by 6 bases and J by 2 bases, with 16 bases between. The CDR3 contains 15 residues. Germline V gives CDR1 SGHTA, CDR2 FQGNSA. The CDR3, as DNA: TGTGCCAGCAGAGCAACCGGGACACGAAACACTGAAGCTTTCTTT. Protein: CASRATGTRNTEAFF. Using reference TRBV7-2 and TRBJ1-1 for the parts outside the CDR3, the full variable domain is GAGVSQSPSNKVTEKGKDVELRCDPISGHTALYWYRQSLGQGLEFLIYFQGNSAPDKSGLPSDRFSAERTGGSVSTLTIQRTQQEDSAVYLCASRATGTRNTEAFFGQGTRLTVV.

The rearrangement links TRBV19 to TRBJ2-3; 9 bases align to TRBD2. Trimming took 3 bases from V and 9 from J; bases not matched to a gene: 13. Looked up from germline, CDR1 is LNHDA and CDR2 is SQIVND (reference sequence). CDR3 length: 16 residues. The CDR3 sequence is CASSIGAGGLSVTQYF. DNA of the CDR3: TGTGCCAGTAGTATCGGAGCGGGGGGCCTCTCGGTAACGCAGTATTTT. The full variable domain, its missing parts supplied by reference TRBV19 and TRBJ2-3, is DGGITQSPKYLFRKEGQNVTLSCEQNLNHDAMYWYRQDPGQGLRLIYYSQIVNDFQKGDIAEGYSVSREKKESFPLTVTSAQKNPTAFYLCASSIGAGGLSVTQYFGPGTRLTVL.